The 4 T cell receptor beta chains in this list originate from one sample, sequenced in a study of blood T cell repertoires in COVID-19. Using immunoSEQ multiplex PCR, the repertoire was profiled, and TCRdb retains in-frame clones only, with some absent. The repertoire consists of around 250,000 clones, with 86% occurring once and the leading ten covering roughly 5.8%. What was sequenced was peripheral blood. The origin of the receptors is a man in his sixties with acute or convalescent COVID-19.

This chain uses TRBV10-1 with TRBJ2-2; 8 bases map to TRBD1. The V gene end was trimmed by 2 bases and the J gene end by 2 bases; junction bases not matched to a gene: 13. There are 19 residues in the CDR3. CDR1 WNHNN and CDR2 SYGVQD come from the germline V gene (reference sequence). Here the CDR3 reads CASSEPGQAPPSNTGELFF. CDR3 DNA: TGCGCCAGCAGTGAGCCGGGACAGGCACCCCCGTCAAACACCGGGGAGCTGTTTTTT.

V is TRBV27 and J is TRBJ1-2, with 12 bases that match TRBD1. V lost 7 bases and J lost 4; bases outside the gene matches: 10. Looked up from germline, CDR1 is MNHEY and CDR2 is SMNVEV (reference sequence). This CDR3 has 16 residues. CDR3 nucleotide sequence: TGTGCCAGCACAACCACGGGGACAGGGGGCTTCTATGGCTACACCTTC. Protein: CASTTTGTGGFYGYTF.

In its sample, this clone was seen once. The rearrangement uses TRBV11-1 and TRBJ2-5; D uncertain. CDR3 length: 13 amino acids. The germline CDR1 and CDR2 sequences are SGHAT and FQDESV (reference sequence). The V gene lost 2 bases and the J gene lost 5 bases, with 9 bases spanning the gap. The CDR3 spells CASSLRDWETQYF. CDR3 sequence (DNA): TGTGCCAGCAGCTTAAGAGATTGGGAGACCCAGTACTTC.

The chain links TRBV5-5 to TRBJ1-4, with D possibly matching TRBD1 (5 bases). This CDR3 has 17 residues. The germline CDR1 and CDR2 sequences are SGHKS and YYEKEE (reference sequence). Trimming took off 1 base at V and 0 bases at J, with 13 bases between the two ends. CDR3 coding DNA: TGTGCCAGCAGCTTGTTGGGGGGTATAACAACTAATGAAAAACTGTTTTTT. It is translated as CASSLLGGITTNEKLFF.